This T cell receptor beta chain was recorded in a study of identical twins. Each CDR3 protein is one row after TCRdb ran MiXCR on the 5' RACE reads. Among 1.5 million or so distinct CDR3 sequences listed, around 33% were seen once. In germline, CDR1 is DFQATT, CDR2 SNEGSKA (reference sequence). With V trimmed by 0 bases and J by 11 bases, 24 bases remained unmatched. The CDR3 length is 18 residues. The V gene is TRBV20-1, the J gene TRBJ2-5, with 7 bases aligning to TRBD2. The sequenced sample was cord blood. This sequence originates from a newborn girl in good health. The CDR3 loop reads CSARDVTMRELPYNEQYF. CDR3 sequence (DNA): TGCAGTGCTAGAGATGTGACGATGCGGGAGCTTCCCTACAATGAGCAGTACTTC.